These 27 T cell receptor beta chains originate from one sample sequenced in a study of blood T cells in healthy people across ages. Primed by a sample-barcoded 5' primer and a J-beta primer mix, a second PCR proceeded for roughly 7 to 12 cycles. TCRdb ran MiXCR on the 5' RACE reads and lists one entry per CDR3 protein. The data hold fewer than 900,000 distinct CDR3 sequences, with around 36% observed a single time. What was sequenced was blood. These receptors were obtained from a man between 18 and 29 years old in good health.

A few counts support this clonotype. V gene TRBV20-1 combines with J gene TRBJ2-7; 7 bases align to TRBD1. The CDR3 loop spans 14 amino acids. Germline CDR1 reads DFQATT; CDR2 reads SNEGSKA (reference sequence). The trim removed 5 bases at V and 0 bases at J, leaving 7 bases unmatched. This chain's CDR3 is CSAQTGTASYEQYF. The DNA for the CDR3 is TGCAGTGCTCAAACCGGGACAGCCTCCTACGAGCAGTACTTC.

The CDR3 loop reads CASSLWGLAGGQDTQYF. The CDR3 DNA follows: TGTGCCAGCAGCTTATGGGGACTAGCGGGGGGCCAGGATACGCAGTATTTT. The V call is TRBV7-2, the J call TRBJ2-3, with 15 bases matching TRBD2. Germline CDR1 and CDR2: SGHTA and FQGNSA. The CDR3 totals 17 residues. V trimming: 2 bases; J trimming: 6 bases; junction bases outside the gene matches: 6.

The chain links TRBV20-1 to TRBJ2-5, with unresolved D. The germline CDR1 and CDR2 sequences are DFQATT and SNEGSKA (reference sequence). This CDR3 comprises 13 residues. The V end lost 0 bases, the J end lost 2 bases, and 7 bases lay between the germline ends. CDR3 sequence reads: CSAREPGQETQYF. The CDR3 nucleotides read TGCAGTGCTAGAGAACCAGGACAAGAGACCCAGTACTTC.

This chain joins TRBV24-1 and TRBJ1-2; the D is unclear. Germline CDR1 and CDR2: KGHDR and SFDVKD. Trimming stripped 4 bases from V and 0 bases from J, with 11 bases between. The CDR3 runs 15 residues. The CDR3 protein is CATSDSGAPNYGYTF. CDR3 in DNA: TGTGCCACCAGTGACAGTGGTGCCCCTAACTATGGCTACACCTTC.

V gene TRBV29-1 combines with J gene TRBJ2-2; TRBD2 matches 11 bases. The germline gives CDR1 SQVTM, CDR2 ANQGSEA. Trimming at V came to 6 bases and at J to 5 bases, leaving 8 bases not matched to a gene. CDR3 length: 15 amino acids. CDR3 sequence reads: CSVTTSGGRTGELFF. In nucleotides, the CDR3 is TGCAGCGTGACCACTAGCGGGGGTAGAACCGGGGAGCTGTTTTTT.

This clonotype appeared a few times. CDR3 DNA: TGTGCCAGCCGAAAACTAGAGGTGGCGGGTGAGCAGTACTTC. Translated, it gives CASRKLEVAGEQYF. The chain employs TRBV2 and TRBJ2-5; D might be TRBD2 (5 bases). Germline assignment: CDR1 SNHLY and CDR2 FYNNEI. Trimming took 8 bases from V and 11 from J, leaving 24 bases between them. The CDR3 contains 14 residues. Full variable domain (missing parts from reference TRBV2 and TRBJ2-5): EPEVTQTPSHQVTQMGQEVILRCVPISNHLYFYWYRQILGQKVEFLVSFYNNEISEKSEIFDDQFSVERPDGSNFTLKIRSTKLEDSAMYFCASRKLEVAGEQYFGPGTRLLVL.

The table lists this clonotype with a few counts. V and J are TRBV4-3 and TRBJ1-2, with D unresolved. The germline V and J ends were trimmed by 0 bases and 8 bases, with 10 bases remaining between them. The CDR3 is 13 residues long. Germline-derived CDR1 and CDR2 are LGHNA and YSLEER. CDR3 region: CASSQDRQEGYTF. The CDR3 DNA is TGCGCCAGCAGCCAAGATCGCCAGGAGGGCTACACCTTC.

The table lists this clonotype with a few counts. The V gene is TRBV5-1, the J gene TRBJ2-5, with TRBD2 matching 7 bases. The V gene end was trimmed by 5 bases and the J gene end by 5 bases; junction bases not matched to a gene: 6. Per germline, CDR1 SGHRS and CDR2 YFSETQ. The CDR3 extends over 13 amino acids. In DNA form, the CDR3 reads TGCGCCAGCAGACCTTCCGGGGGGGAGACCCAGTACTTC. Translating gives CASRPSGGETQYF.

This clonotype was recorded only once. The missing conserved phenylalanine or tryptophan at the end of this CDR3 makes a read error likely. This chain links TRBV20-1 with TRBJ2-7; 8 bases agree with TRBD2. Per germline, CDR1 DFQATT and CDR2 SNEGSKA (reference sequence). The V gene end was trimmed by 3 bases and the J gene end by 7 bases; junction bases not matched to a gene: 11. The CDR3 has 14 residues. DNA of the CDR3: TGCAGTGCTAGGGACCCCGTAGCGGGGATAGAGCAGTACTAC. Protein product: CSARDPVAGIEQYY.

The rearrangement uses TRBV6-5 and TRBJ1-6; a possible D gene is TRBD1 (5 bases). Germline V gene data show CDR1 as MNHEY and CDR2 as SVGAGI. The CDR3 is 15 residues long. The V and J ends lost 7 bases and 7 bases respectively, with 17 bases between them. CDR3 sequence: CASTGTGTANSPLHF. The CDR3 DNA sequence: TGTGCCAGCACAGGAACCGGGACGGCAAATTCACCCCTCCACTTT.

This clonotype showed up just a few times. The chain couples TRBV29-1 to TRBJ2-7; D possibly corresponds to TRBD2 (6 bases). CDR1 is SQVTM, CDR2 ANQGSEA, per germline. The CDR3 has 14 residues. Deletions cut 2 bases from V and 2 bases from J, with 13 bases between. The DNA for the CDR3 is TGCAGCGTTGAACTCCCGCGGGATCCCTACGAGCAGTACTTC. As protein: CSVELPRDPYEQYF.

The chain couples TRBV6-5 to TRBJ2-5, with TRBD1 identical over 8 bases. This CDR3 comprises 14 residues. Germline CDR1 reads MNHEY; CDR2 reads SVGAGI. With 6 bases clipped from V and 7 bases from J, the junction kept 10 bases outside the gene matches. In nucleotides, the CDR3 is TGTGCCAGCAGAACAGGGGGTTTGGGAGGGACCCAGTACTTC. Amino acid sequence: CASRTGGLGGTQYF.

The chain combines TRBV6-2 or TRBV6-3 with TRBJ2-2; no reliable D call. CDR1 and CDR2 from the germline V gene are MNHEY and SVGEGT. V was trimmed by 5 bases and J by 3 bases, leaving 7 bases between them. The CDR3 is 13 residues long. CDR3: CASSLGHTGELFF. Here the CDR3 DNA reads TGTGCCAGCAGTCTTGGACACACCGGGGAGCTGTTTTTT.

This clonotype was counted at least ten times. The rearrangement links TRBV29-1 to TRBJ1-2; the D gene is possibly TRBD1 (5 bases). Per the germline V gene, CDR1 is SQVTM and CDR2 is ANQGSEA. The CDR3 runs to 12 residues. V was clipped by 4 bases and J by 3 bases, with 9 bases between them. The CDR3 protein is CSVVWGDYGYTF. DNA of the CDR3: TGCAGCGTTGTATGGGGGGACTATGGCTACACCTTC.

This clonotype was picked up many times. This chain connects TRBV7-2 to TRBJ2-7; D might be TRBD1 or TRBD2, each matching 5 bases. Looked up from germline, CDR1 is SGHTA and CDR2 is FQGNSA. Trimming removed 5 bases at V and 5 bases at J, with 10 bases between. CDR3 length: 12 residues. This CDR3 reads CASSPKGHEQYF. The CDR3 nucleotides read TGTGCCAGCAGCCCGAAGGGACACGAGCAGTACTTC.

V is TRBV30 and J is TRBJ2-3, with 11 bases fitting TRBD2. The V gene end was trimmed by 0 bases and the J gene end by 0 bases; junction bases not matched to a gene: 8. Germline V gives CDR1 GTSNPN, CDR2 SVGIG (reference sequence). The CDR3 length is 18 residues. The chain's CDR3 is CAWSVLAGGVTSTDTQYF. The CDR3 nucleotides are TGTGCCTGGAGTGTCCTAGCGGGGGGCGTTACTAGCACAGATACGCAGTATTTT.

V is TRBV4-1 and J is TRBJ1-1, with 7 bases fitting TRBD1. The CDR3 consists of 16 residues. Germline V CDR1 and CDR2: MGHRA, YSYEKL. The V gene end was trimmed by 8 bases and the J gene end by 7 bases; junction bases not matched to a gene: 19. CDR3 residues: CASGHQLQGPRGEAFF. The CDR3 bases are TGCGCCAGCGGACACCAATTACAGGGGCCCAGGGGTGAAGCTTTCTTT.

This CDR3 reads CASSPRQRSEKLFF. CDR3 nucleotide sequence: TGTGCCAGCAGTCCCCGACAGCGGAGTGAAAAACTGTTTTTT. The rearrangement joins TRBV12-3 or TRBV12-4 to TRBJ1-4; D perhaps matches TRBD1 (5 bases). Trimming took off 5 bases at V and 7 bases at J, with 14 bases between the two ends. This CDR3 is 14 amino acids long.

This clonotype appeared a few times. V and J are TRBV28 and TRBJ2-3; the match to TRBD2 covers 7 bases. Trimming took 6 bases from V and 4 from J; bases not matched to a gene: 1. There are 12 residues in the CDR3. Germline CDR1 reads MDHEN; CDR2 reads SYDVKM. As DNA, the CDR3 is TGTGCCAGCAGGGGAGGGTCAGATACGCAGTATTTT. Its protein product is CASRGGSDTQYF.

This sequence joins TRBV4-3 and TRBJ1-2, with 7 bases fitting TRBD1. Germline V gives CDR1 LGHNA, CDR2 YSLEER. J gave up 6 bases and V 4 bases, and 17 bases lay outside the gene matches. The CDR3 totals 17 residues. The DNA of the CDR3 is TGCGCCAGCAGCCCATCCCCCCTTGGACAGGCGGTTCATGGCTACACCTTC. This gives the protein CASSPSPLGQAVHGYTF.

The rearrangement uses TRBV7-2 and TRBJ1-2; D might be TRBD1 (5 bases). The germline V gene encodes CDR1 SGHTA and CDR2 FQGNSA. CDR3 length equals 15 residues. V lost 3 bases and J lost 9, with 20 bases in between. CDR3 in amino acids: CASSFEGSGGYSYTF. The CDR3 coding sequence is TGTGCCAGCAGCTTCGAAGGGTCCGGGGGATATAGCTACACCTTC.

The table lists this clonotype with a few counts. The genes are TRBV5-1 and TRBJ2-1; 8 bases map to TRBD2. The length of the CDR3 is 15 residues. Germline loops: CDR1 SGHRS, CDR2 YFSETQ. V trimming: 2 bases; J trimming: 8 bases; junction bases outside the gene matches: 9. The CDR3 sequence is CASSFRGGSLDEQFF. CDR3 nucleotide sequence: TGCGCCAGCAGCTTCCGGGGGGGCTCCCTCGATGAGCAGTTCTTC.

A few counts support this clonotype. The chain recombines TRBV27 with TRBJ1-5, with TRBD1 identical over 7 bases. With V trimmed by 8 bases and J by 4 bases, 14 bases remained unmatched. This CDR3 has 16 amino acids. CDR1 MNHEY and CDR2 SMNVEV come from the germline V gene (reference sequence). CDR3 residues: CASGQLPTGLNQPQHF. The CDR3 DNA follows: TGTGCCAGCGGCCAACTCCCGACAGGGTTAAATCAGCCCCAGCATTTT.

As for this clonotype: A much larger clonotype is one base distant, so this may be a read error. The chain employs TRBV11-3 and TRBJ2-1, with a weak D call TRBD2 (5 bases). The V end lost 2 bases, the J end lost 8 bases, and 7 bases lay between the germline ends. Looked up from germline, CDR1 is SGHNT and CDR2 is YENEEA. The CDR3 sequence is 12 residues long. The CDR3 sequence is CASSLQRDEQFF. CDR3 coding DNA: TGTGCCAGCAGCTTACAGAGGGATGAGCAGTTCTTC.

This clonotype was found many times. The chain combines TRBV4-1 with TRBJ2-7; either TRBD1 or TRBD2 may supply D (5 bases each). V dropped 4 bases and J dropped 2 bases, with 12 bases sitting between them. Germline assignment: CDR1 MGHRA and CDR2 YSYEKL. This CDR3 region has 14 residues. The CDR3 spells CASSPSGRTYEQYF. CDR3 DNA sequence: TGCGCCAGCAGCCCCTCGGGACGGACCTACGAGCAGTACTTC.

Comments on this clonotype: The junction differs from germline at one of its ends, possibly a read error. The chain links TRBV12-3 or TRBV12-4 to TRBJ2-3; D is possibly TRBD2 (5 bases). The CDR3 runs 14 residues. In DNA, the CDR3 is TGTGCCAGCAGCCTTAGTGGGAGCACAGATATGCAGTATTTT. It codes for CASSLSGSTDMQYF.

The gene calls are TRBV7-3 and TRBJ2-3; no firm D call. CDR1 and CDR2 from the germline V gene are SGHTA and FQGTGA. V was pared by 5 bases and J by 6 bases, with 15 bases between. The CDR3 runs 14 residues. The CDR3 sequence: CASSPRTAVDTQYF. In nucleotides, the CDR3 is TGTGCCAGCAGCCCTAGGACCGCCGTGGATACGCAGTATTTT.